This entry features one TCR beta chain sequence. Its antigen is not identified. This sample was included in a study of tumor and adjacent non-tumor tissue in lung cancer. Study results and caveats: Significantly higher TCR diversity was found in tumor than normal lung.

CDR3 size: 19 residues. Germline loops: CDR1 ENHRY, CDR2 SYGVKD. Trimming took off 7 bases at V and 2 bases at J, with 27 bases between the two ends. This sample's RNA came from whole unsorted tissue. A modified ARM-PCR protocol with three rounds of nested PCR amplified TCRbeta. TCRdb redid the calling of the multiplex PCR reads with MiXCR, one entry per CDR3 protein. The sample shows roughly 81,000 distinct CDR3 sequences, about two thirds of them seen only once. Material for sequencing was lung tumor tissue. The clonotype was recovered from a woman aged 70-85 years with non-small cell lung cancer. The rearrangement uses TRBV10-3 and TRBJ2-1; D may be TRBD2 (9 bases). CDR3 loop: CAIKQGGMGAGGPYNEQFF. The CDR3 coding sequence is TGTGCCATCAAACAGGGGGGCATGGGAGCGGGGGGCCCCTACAATGAGCAGTTCTTC.